In this sample, the clone carrying this T cell receptor beta chain turned up many times. The ends were cut back, 3 bases at V and 0 bases at J, with 14 bases in the middle. The CDR3 is made up of 16 amino acids. The V gene's germline CDR1 is SGHNT and CDR2 YYREEE (reference sequence). One entry per CDR3 protein results from TCRdb running MiXCR on the PCR reads. The sample shows some 320,000 distinct CDR3 sequences, about 21% of them seen only once. The sample belongs to a study of molecular identifiers for immune sequencing clone quantification. The clonotype originates from a human donor in good health. Some libraries in this study had Jurkat cell RNA spiked in. This rearrangement joins TRBV5-4 to TRBJ2-3; weak D call: TRBD2 (6 bases). Sequencing used naive CD8+ T cells from blood, with Jurkat cell RNA spiked in. Subset given: FACS-sorted CD8+CD4-CCR7+CD45RA+ naive T cells. In nucleotides, the CDR3 is TGTGCCAGCAGCTCCCCGGGACTCCCTAGCACAGATACGCAGTATTTT. It translates to CASSSPGLPSTDTQYF.